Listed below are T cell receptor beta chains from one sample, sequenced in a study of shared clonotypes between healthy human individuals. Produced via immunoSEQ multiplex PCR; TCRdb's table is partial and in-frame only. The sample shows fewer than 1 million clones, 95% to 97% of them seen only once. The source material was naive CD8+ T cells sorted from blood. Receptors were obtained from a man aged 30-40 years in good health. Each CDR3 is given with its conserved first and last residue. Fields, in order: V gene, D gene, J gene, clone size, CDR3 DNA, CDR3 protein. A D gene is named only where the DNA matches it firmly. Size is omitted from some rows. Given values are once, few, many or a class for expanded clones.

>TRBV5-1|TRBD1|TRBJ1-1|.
TGCGCCAGCAGCTGGGACAGGGGCTCTGAAGCTTTCTTT
CASSWDRGSEAFF
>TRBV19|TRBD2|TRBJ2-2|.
TGTGCCAGTAGTAAACCGGGACTAGCGGGAGGAAAGGGGGAGCTGTTTTTT
CASSKPGLAGGKGELFF
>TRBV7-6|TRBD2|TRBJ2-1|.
TGTGCCAGCAGCTCCATCGCCGGACTAGCGGGAGGGCCAAATGAGCAGTTCTTC
CASSSIAGLAGGPNEQFF
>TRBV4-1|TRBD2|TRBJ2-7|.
TGCGCCAGCAGCCAAGATCCCGGGACTACCGGTTACGAGCAGTACTTC
CASSQDPGTTGYEQYF
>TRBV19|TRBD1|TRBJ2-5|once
TGTGCCAGTGGGGACAGCTGGTACCAAGAGACCCAGTACTTC
CASGDSWYQETQYF
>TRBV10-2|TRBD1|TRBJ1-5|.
TGCGCCAGCAGTGAGACAGGGGAATGGGGTCAGCCCCAGCATTTT
CASSETGEWGQPQHF
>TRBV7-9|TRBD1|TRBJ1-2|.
TGTGCCAGCAGCTTAACGAGGACAGGGTTTGGCTACACCTTC
CASSLTRTGFGYTF
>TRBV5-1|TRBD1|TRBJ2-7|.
TGCGCCAGCAGCATCGACAGGGGGGTATCCTACGAGCAGTACTTC
CASSIDRGVSYEQYF
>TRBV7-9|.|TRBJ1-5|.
TGTGCCAGCAGCTTAGAGGGAGGCAATCAGCCCCAGCATTTT
CASSLEGGNQPQHF
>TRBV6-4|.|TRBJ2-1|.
TGTGCCAGCAGTGACAATCTCGGCAATGAGCAGTTCTTC
CASSDNLGNEQFF
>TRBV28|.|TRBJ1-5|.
TGTGCCACCCAAACCCCGGGGGGCCCTTCCAATCAGCCCCAGCATTTT
CATQTPGGPSNQPQHF
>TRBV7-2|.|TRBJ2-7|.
TGTGCCAGCAGCCCCGCGGGACTTTCCTACGAGCAGTACTTC
CASSPAGLSYEQYF
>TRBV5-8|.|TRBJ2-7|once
TGTGCCAGCAGCTCTACAGACAGCGTATCCTACGAGCAGTACTTC
CASSSTDSVSYEQYF
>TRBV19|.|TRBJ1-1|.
TGTGCCAGTAGTATAGACACTGAAGCTTTCTTT
CASSIDTEAFF
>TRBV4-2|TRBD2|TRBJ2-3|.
TGTGCCAGCAGCCATCTCCAATGGGGAGGGCCGGCAGATACGCAGTATTTT
CASSHLQWGGPADTQYF
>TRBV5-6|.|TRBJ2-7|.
TGTGCCAGCAGCTTGGTTACAGACCCGTACGAGCAGTACTTC
CASSLVTDPYEQYF
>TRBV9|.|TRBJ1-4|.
TGTGCCAGCAGCCTAAGAGGACAGACTAATGAAAAACTGTTTTTT
CASSLRGQTNEKLFF
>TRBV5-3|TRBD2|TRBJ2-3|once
TGTGCCAGAAGCTTGGGGGAGGCTAGCGGCCGTGGTAGCGCAGATACGCAGTATTTT
CARSLGEASGRGSADTQYF
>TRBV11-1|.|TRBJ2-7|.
TGTGCCAGCAGCTTGAGCGACCCCTGGGGGCGGAACGAGCAGTACTTC
CASSLSDPWGRNEQYF
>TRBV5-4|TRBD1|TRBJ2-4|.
TGTGCCAGCAGCAGGGACAGAGACCCTGGAAACATTCAGTACTTC
CASSRDRDPGNIQYF
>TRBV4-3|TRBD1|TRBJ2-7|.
TGCGCCAGCAGCCAGGACAGGGGATTTTACGAGCAGTACTTC
CASSQDRGFYEQYF
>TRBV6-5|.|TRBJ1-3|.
TGTGCCAGCAGCGAGGCCCAATCTGGAAACACCATATATTTT
CASSEAQSGNTIYF
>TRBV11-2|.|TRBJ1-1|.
TGTGCCAGCAGTCTTTCCCGTGGGGATTATGAAGCTTTCTTT
CASSLSRGDYEAFF
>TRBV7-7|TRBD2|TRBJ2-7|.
TGTGCTAGCAGCTTAGAAGGCGGGAGTGGATACGAGCAGTACTTC
CASSLEGGSGYEQYF
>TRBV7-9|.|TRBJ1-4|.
TGTGCCAGCAGCTTGATGGAAAAACTGTTTTTT
CASSLMEKLFF
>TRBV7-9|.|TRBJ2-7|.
TGTGCCAGCAGCTCAGACCCGCGGGAGCAGTACTTC
CASSSDPREQYF
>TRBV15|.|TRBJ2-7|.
TGTGCCACCAGCAGCCTGTTACTCATTTCGGGCGACGAGCAGTACTTC
CATSSLLLISGDEQYF
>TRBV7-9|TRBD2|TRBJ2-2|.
TGTGCCAGCAGCTTAGAACTAGCGGGAAACACCGGGGAGCTGTTTTTT
CASSLELAGNTGELFF
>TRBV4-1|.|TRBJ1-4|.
TGCGCCGCCTCTTCTTTGAATGAAAAACTGTTTTTT
CAASSLNEKLFF
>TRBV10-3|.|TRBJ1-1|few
TGTGCCATCAGTGAGTCGGGGGGGACGAGCACTGAAGCTTTCTTT
CAISESGGTSTEAFF
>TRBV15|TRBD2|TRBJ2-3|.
TGTGCCACCAGCAGAGCGGTAGTGCCTAGCGGGAGTAGCACAGATACGCAGTATTTT
CATSRAVVPSGSSTDTQYF
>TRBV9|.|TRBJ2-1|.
TGTGCCAGCAGCACCACAGGCACCGAGCAGTTCTTC
CASSTTGTEQFF
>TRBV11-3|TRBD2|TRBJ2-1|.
TGTGCCAGCAGCCCCGGGACTAGTAGCGGCAATGAGCAGTTCTTC
CASSPGTSSGNEQFF
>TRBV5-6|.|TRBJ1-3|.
TGTGCCAGCAGCTTGGCTCCTCGCCACGACACCATATATTTT
CASSLAPRHDTIYF
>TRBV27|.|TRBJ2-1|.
TGTGCCAGCAGCCCCGGGGCCTCCCTCTACAATGAGCAGTTCTTC
CASSPGASLYNEQFF
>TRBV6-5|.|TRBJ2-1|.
TGTGCCAGCAGCCCCCGGCTAAATATCGAGCAGTTCTTC
CASSPRLNIEQFF
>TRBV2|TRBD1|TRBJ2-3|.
TGTGCCAGCGGACAGGGGGCGATAATTACAGATACGCAGTATTTT
CASGQGAIITDTQYF
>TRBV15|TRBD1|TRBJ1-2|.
TGTGCCACCAGCAGCAGGTCAGGGGACAGGGGGCGTTATGGCTACACCTTC
CATSSRSGDRGRYGYTF
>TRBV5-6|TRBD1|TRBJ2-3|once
TGTGCCAGCAGCCCCCCAGGGGGAGTCCCCCCGCCCACAGATACGCAGTATTTT
CASSPPGGVPPPTDTQYF
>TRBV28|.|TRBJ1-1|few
TGTGCCAGCAGCCCTGCACTTCCTGACACTGAAGCTTTCTTT
CASSPALPDTEAFF
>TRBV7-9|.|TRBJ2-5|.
TGTGCCAGCAGCTTTGAACTAGTTGAGACCCAGTACTTC
CASSFELVETQYF
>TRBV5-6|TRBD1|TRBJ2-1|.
TGTGCCAGCAGCTTGGAGGACAGGTCCTACAATGAGCAGTTCTTC
CASSLEDRSYNEQFF
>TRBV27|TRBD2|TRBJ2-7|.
TGTGCCAGCAGTTCCGGACTAGCGGTCTACGAGCAGTACTTC
CASSSGLAVYEQYF
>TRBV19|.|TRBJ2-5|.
TGTGCCAGTAGTCCACCCTTCTTCGGAGAGACCCAGTACTTC
CASSPPFFGETQYF
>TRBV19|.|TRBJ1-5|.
TGTGCCAGTAGCCTCCGTAGGGACGCCAGCAATCAGCCCCAGCATTTT
CASSLRRDASNQPQHF
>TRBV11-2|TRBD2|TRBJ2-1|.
TGTGCCAGCAGCTCCCATAGCGGGAGGTTTCTTAATGAGCAGTTCTTC
CASSSHSGRFLNEQFF
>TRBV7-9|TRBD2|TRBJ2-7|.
TGTGCCAGCAGCCTTTTAGCGGGAGGAACCTACGAGCAGTACTTC
CASSLLAGGTYEQYF
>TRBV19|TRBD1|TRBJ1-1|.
TGTGCCAGTAGTAAGAAGGACAGGGCTGTGGGAAAAGCTTTCTTT
CASSKKDRAVGKAFF
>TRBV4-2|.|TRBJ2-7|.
TGTGCCAGCAGCCAAGGCGCCCCCTCGGGATCCTCCCTCTCCTACGAGCAGTACTTC
CASSQGAPSGSSLSYEQYF
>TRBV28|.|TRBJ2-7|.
TGTGCCAGCAGTCCCTGGGCCAAGATAGACTCCTACGAGCAGTACTTC
CASSPWAKIDSYEQYF
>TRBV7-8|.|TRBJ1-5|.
TGTGCCAGCAGCCCTTCAGGGGTTCAGCCCCAGCATTTT
CASSPSGVQPQHF
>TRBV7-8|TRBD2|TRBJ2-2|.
TGTGCCAGCAGCTTTCCGGGACTAGCGGGAGAGGGCGATATGAACACCGGGGAGCTGTTTTTT
CASSFPGLAGEGDMNTGELFF
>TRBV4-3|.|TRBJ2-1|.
TGCGCCAGCAGCCGATATGAAAGCTCCTACAATGAGCAGTTCTTC
CASSRYESSYNEQFF
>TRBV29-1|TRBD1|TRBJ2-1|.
TGCAGCGTTGAAGAAGGGACAGTCAACAATGAGCAGTTCTTC
CSVEEGTVNNEQFF
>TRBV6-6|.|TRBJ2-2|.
TGTGCCAGCAGTTACCTCCCCGGGGAGCTGTTTTTT
CASSYLPGELFF
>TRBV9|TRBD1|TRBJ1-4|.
TGTGCCAGCAGCTTAAACCCCCGGGACAGAGCTAATGAAAAACTGTTTTTT
CASSLNPRDRANEKLFF
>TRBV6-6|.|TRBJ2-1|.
TGTGCCAGCAGTCCCGAGACGGCGGTCGCGCAGTTCTTC
CASSPETAVAQFF
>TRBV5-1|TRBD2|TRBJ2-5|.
TGCGCCAGCAGCGGGACTAGTGGGCCCCAAGAGACCCAGTACTTC
CASSGTSGPQETQYF
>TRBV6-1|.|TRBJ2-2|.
TGTGCCAGCAGTGACTTAGCCTCCCAAAGTGGCAGAACTTACACCGGGGAGCTGTTTTTT
CASSDLASQSGRTYTGELFF
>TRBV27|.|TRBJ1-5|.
TGTGCCAGCAGTTTAACGCCCAGGAGCAATCAGCCCCAGCATTTT
CASSLTPRSNQPQHF